This is a list of T cell receptor beta chains from one sample in a study of glioma-infiltrating T cells after dendritic cell vaccination. The assay was immunoSEQ multiplex PCR, and TCRdb's table has in-frame clones only and misses some. This sample has roughly 100,000 clones, with around 90% found just once. Material: blood, obtained after dendritic cell vaccination. The source of these receptors is a human donor with glioblastoma. Both conserved end residues are part of each CDR3. The D gene is left open where the match is weak. Some rows have no size entry. The others give once, few or many, or a class for an expanded clone.

>NA|TRBJ2-7|13|TRBD1|TRBV29-1
TGCAGCGTTAGACAGGGGGCGCTGAACGAGCAGTACTTC
CSVRQGALNEQYF
>NA|TRBJ2-7|16|TRBD2|TRBV5-6
TGTGCCAGCAGCCGGACTAGCGGGGGGCGAACCTACGAGCAGTACTTC
CASSRTSGGRTYEQYF
>few|TRBJ1-6|15|TRBD1|TRBV6-1
TGTGCCAGCAGTTGGGACAGGGGAGTTAATTCACCCCTCCACTTT
CASSWDRGVNSPLHF
>few|TRBJ2-7|14|NA|TRBV7-2
TGTGCCAGCAGCTTAGGTGGGCTAGCTGGCGAGCAGTACTTC
CASSLGGLAGEQYF
>NA|TRBJ2-1|17|TRBD2|TRBV4-1
TGCGCCAGCAGCCAAGATTTGGTCGGACTAGCGTACAATGAGCAGTTCTTC
CASSQDLVGLAYNEQFF
>NA|TRBJ1-5|13|TRBD1|TRBV18
TGTGCCAGCACGGATGCAGGGGGACAGCCCCAGCATTTT
CASTDAGGQPQHF
>NA|TRBJ2-7|14|NA|TRBV4-1
TGCGCCAGCAGCCAAGACTCAGGAAATTACGAGCAGTACTTC
CASSQDSGNYEQYF
>NA|TRBJ2-5|17|TRBD2|TRBV11-2
TGTGCCAGCAGCCCGGGGACTAGCGGGAGGGCCCGGGAGACCCAGTACTTC
CASSPGTSGRARETQYF
>NA|TRBJ2-7|14|TRBD1|TRBV12-5
TGTGCTAGTGGTTTGGACAGGGGGCGGCACGAGCAGTACTTC
CASGLDRGRHEQYF
>NA|TRBJ2-5|18|TRBD2|TRBV28
TGTGCCAGCAGTCCACTAGCGGGAAAAAGGAGGTGGCAAGAGACCCAGTACTTC
CASSPLAGKRRWQETQYF
>NA|TRBJ2-3|12|NA|TRBV27
TGTGCCAGCAGGGGCCTCACAGATACGCAGTATTTT
CASRGLTDTQYF
>NA|TRBJ2-5|18|TRBD2|TRBV25-1
TGTGCCAGCAGTCAAGGTGGACTAGCGGGAGCGGAGGGAGAGACCCAGTACTTC
CASSQGGLAGAEGETQYF
>NA|TRBJ2-7|15|NA|TRBV7-9
TGTGCCAGCAGCTTAGTCACTAGCAGCTCCTACGAGCAGTACTTC
CASSLVTSSSYEQYF
>NA|TRBJ2-5|16|TRBD1|TRBV13
TGTGCCAGCAGCCGCAACGACAGGGCCTTCGGGGAGACCCAGTACTTC
CASSRNDRAFGETQYF
>NA|TRBJ2-1|11|NA|TRBV7-8
TGTGCCAGTAACTCCTACAATGAGCAGTTCTTC
CASNSYNEQFF
>NA|TRBJ2-7|13|TRBD1|TRBV10-2
TGCGCCAGCAGGGGACAGCAAACCTACGAGCAGTACTTC
CASRGQQTYEQYF
>NA|TRBJ1-5|14|NA|TRBV14
TGTGCCCGTGGGGGGGGGCTTAGCAATCAGCCCCAGCATTTT
CARGGGLSNQPQHF
>NA|TRBJ2-7|16|NA|TRBV11-3
TGTGCCAGCAGCTTAGCGACACCTTTGTTAGCCTACGAGCAGTACTTC
CASSLATPLLAYEQYF
>NA|TRBJ2-2|16|NA|TRBV2
TGTGCCAGCAGCCCTTCAGTTGCCCCGGGGACCGGGGAGCTGTTTTTT
CASSPSVAPGTGELFF
>few|TRBJ2-1|15|TRBD2|TRBV5-1
TGCGCCAGCAGCTTGTTAGCTAGCGGGAGTGATGAGCAGTTCTTC
CASSLLASGSDEQFF
>NA|TRBJ1-2|15|NA|TRBV11-1
TGTGCCAGCAGCTCCCACGCGGGGGGCGACTATGGCTACACCTTC
CASSSHAGGDYGYTF
>NA|TRBJ2-7|15|NA|TRBV19
TGTGCCAGTAGCCCGGAGGGGGAGGGGTTCGGTGGGCAGTACTTC
CASSPEGEGFGGQYF
>once|TRBJ2-5|14|NA|TRBV2
TGTGCCAGCCCACTTTCTAGCGTGCAGGAGACCCAGTACTTC
CASPLSSVQETQYF
>NA|TRBJ1-6|17|TRBD1|TRBV19
TGTGCCAGTAGTGAACACACCTCGAAGGGGGCAAATTCACCCCTCCACTTT
CASSEHTSKGANSPLHF
>NA|TRBJ1-1|17|NA|TRBV21-1
TGTGCCAGCAGCAAGATAGGACAGGGAGGAATGAACACTGAAGCTTTCTTT
CASSKIGQGGMNTEAFF
>once|TRBJ2-3|15|TRBD2|TRBV11-2
TGTGCCAGCAGCCTGACTAGCGGAACCACAGATACGCAGTATTTT
CASSLTSGTTDTQYF
>NA|TRBJ1-1|14|NA|TRBV5-1
TGCGCCAGCAGCTCTCCTAGTCTGAACACTGAAGCTTTCTTT
CASSSPSLNTEAFF
>NA|TRBJ1-2|13|NA|TRBV15
TGTGCCACCAGCAGCGACAGTATGGAAGGCTACACCTTC
CATSSDSMEGYTF
>NA|TRBJ2-3|16|NA|TRBV4-2
TGTGCCAGCAGCCAAGACGGTAGCAGGGGCCCAGATACGCAGTATTTT
CASSQDGSRGPDTQYF
>NA|TRBJ1-2|15|NA|TRBV19
TGTGCCAGTAGTACTTCAAGGGGGGGTAACTATGGCTACACCTTC
CASSTSRGGNYGYTF
>NA|TRBJ2-7|13|NA|TRBV18
TGTGCCAGCTCACCACGGGCCGCTCGGGAGCAGTACTTC
CASSPRAAREQYF
>NA|TRBJ1-5|13|NA|TRBV4-1
TGCGCCAGCAGCCAAGATGCTCGGCAGCCCCAGCATTTT
CASSQDARQPQHF
>NA|TRBJ1-6|15|NA|TRBV19
TGTGCCAGTAGTATAGTGACCGGGGGTCAGTCACCCCTCCACTTT
CASSIVTGGQSPLHF
>once|TRBJ1-5|15|TRBD1|TRBV6-5
TGTGCCAGCAGTCCCGGGACAGGGTTCAATCAGCCCCAGCATTTT
CASSPGTGFNQPQHF
>NA|TRBJ1-5|15|TRBD1|TRBV6-1
TGTGCCAGCAGTTTACCGGGACAGGGCGATCAGCCCCAGCATTTT
CASSLPGQGDQPQHF
>NA|TRBJ1-5|15|TRBD1|TRBV6-6
TGTGCCAGCACCCCAGGACAGGGGGCCGGACAGCCCCAGCATTTT
CASTPGQGAGQPQHF
>NA|TRBJ2-3|16|TRBD2|TRBV7-7
TGTGCTAGCAGCCCGTCGACGCCTAGCGGAGGCGGTACGCAGTATTTT
CASSPSTPSGGGTQYF
>NA|TRBJ1-2|15|NA|TRBV2
TGTGCCAGCAGAGCCCTGAGCAGGGTAGATGGGGGCTACACCTTC
CASRALSRVDGGYTF
>NA|TRBJ2-2|13|TRBD1|TRBV29-1
TGCAGCGGTGGACAGGGGAGCACCGGGGAGCTGTTTTTT
CSGGQGSTGELFF
>NA|TRBJ1-1|14|NA|TRBV19
TGTGCCAGTAGTCCCTCGACAGTGAACACTGAAGCTTTCTTT
CASSPSTVNTEAFF
>NA|TRBJ1-4|15|TRBD1|TRBV18
TGTGCCAGCTCACCACAACTGACAGGGGCTGAAAAACTGTTTTTT
CASSPQLTGAEKLFF
>NA|TRBJ2-5|14|NA|TRBV30
TGTGCCTGGAGTGTAGACTCGGGGGAGGAGACCCAGTACTTC
CAWSVDSGEETQYF
>NA|TRBJ2-7|13|NA|TRBV21-1
TGTGCCAGCAGCAGTCTTCCGAGCTACGAGCAGTACTTC
CASSSLPSYEQYF
>NA|TRBJ1-4|14|NA|TRBV9
TGTGCCAGCAGCACCGGGAGGACTAATGAAAAACTGTTTTTT
CASSTGRTNEKLFF
>NA|TRBJ1-1|13|TRBD1|TRBV6-5
TGTGCCAGCAGTTGGGACAGTAACACTGAAGCTTTCTTT
CASSWDSNTEAFF
>NA|TRBJ1-5|18|NA|TRBV5-1
TGCGCCAGCAGCCCTATGCTTGTACAGGGAGAAAGCAATCAGCCCCAGCATTTT
CASSPMLVQGESNQPQHF
>NA|TRBJ2-7|15|NA|TRBV9
TGTGCCAGCAGCGTAGCGGACAGAAGCTCCTACGAGCAGTACTTC
CASSVADRSSYEQYF
>NA|TRBJ1-1|12|NA|TRBV10-2
TGCGCCAGCAGGACAGGGAACACTGAAGCTTTCTTT
CASRTGNTEAFF